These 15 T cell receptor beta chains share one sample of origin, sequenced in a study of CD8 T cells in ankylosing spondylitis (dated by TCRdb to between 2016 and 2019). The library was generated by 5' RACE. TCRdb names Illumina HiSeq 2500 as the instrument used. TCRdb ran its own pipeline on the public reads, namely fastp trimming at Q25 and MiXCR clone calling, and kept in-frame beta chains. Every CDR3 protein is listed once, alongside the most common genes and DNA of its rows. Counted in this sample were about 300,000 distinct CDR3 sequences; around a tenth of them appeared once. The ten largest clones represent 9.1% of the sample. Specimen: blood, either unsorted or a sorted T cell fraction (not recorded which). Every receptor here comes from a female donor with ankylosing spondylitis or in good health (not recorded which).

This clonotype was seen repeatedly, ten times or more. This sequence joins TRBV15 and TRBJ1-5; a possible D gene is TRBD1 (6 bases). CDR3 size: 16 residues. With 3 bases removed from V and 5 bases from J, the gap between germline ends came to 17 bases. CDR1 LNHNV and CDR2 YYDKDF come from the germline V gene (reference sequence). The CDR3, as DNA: TGTGCCACCAGCAGTTACCCAAGGGGGAGAGATCAGCCCCAGCATTTT. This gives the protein CATSSYPRGRDQPQHF.

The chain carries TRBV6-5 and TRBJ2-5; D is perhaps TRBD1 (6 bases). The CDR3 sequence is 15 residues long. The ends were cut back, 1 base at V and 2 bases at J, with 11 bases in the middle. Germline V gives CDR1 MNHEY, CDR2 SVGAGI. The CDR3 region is CASSYFTGQQETQYF. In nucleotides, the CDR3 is TGTGCCAGCAGTTACTTTACAGGGCAACAAGAGACCCAGTACTTC.

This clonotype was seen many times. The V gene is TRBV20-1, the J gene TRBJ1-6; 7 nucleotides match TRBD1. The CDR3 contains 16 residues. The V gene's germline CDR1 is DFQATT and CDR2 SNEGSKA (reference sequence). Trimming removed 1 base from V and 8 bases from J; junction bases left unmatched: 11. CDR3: CSARGTDRPRDSPLHF. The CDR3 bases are TGCAGTGCTAGAGGGACGGACAGGCCAAGGGATTCACCCCTCCACTTT.

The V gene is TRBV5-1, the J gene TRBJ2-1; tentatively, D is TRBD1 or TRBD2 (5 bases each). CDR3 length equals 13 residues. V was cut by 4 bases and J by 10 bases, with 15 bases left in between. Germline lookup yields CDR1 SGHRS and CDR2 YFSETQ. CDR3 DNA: TGCGCCAGCAGCGCCGAGGGCCGGGGCGAGCAGTTCTTC. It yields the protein CASSAEGRGEQFF.

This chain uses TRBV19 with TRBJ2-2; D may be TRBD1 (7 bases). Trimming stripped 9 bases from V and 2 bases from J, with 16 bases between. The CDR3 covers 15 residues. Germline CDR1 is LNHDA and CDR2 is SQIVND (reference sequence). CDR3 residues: CASSGGRRNTGELFF. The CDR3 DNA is TGTGCCAGCTCAGGGGGGCGGAGAAACACCGGGGAGCTGTTTTTT.

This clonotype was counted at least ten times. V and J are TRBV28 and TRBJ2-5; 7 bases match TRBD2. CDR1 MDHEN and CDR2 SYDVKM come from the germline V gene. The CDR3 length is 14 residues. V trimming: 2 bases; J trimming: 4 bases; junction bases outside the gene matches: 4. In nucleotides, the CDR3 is TGTGCCAGCAGTTTAGTAGCGGGCTCAGAGACCCAGTACTTC. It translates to CASSLVAGSETQYF.

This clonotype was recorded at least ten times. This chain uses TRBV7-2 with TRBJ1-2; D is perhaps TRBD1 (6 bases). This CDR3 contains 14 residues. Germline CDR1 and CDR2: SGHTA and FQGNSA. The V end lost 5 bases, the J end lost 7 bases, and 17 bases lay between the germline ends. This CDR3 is CASSPLTGRIGYTF. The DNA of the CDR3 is TGTGCCAGCAGCCCCCTCACAGGGCGTATTGGCTACACCTTC.

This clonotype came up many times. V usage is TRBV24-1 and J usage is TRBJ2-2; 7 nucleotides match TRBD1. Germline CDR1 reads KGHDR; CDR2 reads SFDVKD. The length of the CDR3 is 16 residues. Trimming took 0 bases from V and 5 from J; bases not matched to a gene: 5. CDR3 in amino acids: CATSDLRRGRTGELFF. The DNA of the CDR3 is TGTGCCACCAGTGATTTGCGCAGGGGGAGAACCGGGGAGCTGTTTTTT.

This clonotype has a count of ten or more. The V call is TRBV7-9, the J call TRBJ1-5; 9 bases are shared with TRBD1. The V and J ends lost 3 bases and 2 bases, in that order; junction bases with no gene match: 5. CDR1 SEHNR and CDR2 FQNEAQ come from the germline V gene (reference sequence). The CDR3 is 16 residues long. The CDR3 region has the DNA TGTGCCAGCAGCTTGGGACAGGGAGATCGCAATCAGCCCCAGCATTTT. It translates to CASSLGQGDRNQPQHF.

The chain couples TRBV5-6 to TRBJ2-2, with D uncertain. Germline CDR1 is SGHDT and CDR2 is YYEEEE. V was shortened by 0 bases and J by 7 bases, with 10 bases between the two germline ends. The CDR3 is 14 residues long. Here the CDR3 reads CASSLGQMVGELFF. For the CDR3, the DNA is TGTGCCAGCAGCTTGGGACAAATGGTCGGGGAGCTGTTTTTT.

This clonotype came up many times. The CDR3 sequence: CASSSATSYNEQFF. For the CDR3, the DNA is TGTGCCAGCTCATCGGCAACCTCCTACAATGAGCAGTTCTTC. The rearrangement uses TRBV7-9 and TRBJ2-1; D not certain. V lost 8 bases to trimming and J lost 0 bases, with 11 bases between them. The germline V gene encodes CDR1 SEHNR and CDR2 FQNEAQ (reference sequence). The CDR3 has 14 residues.

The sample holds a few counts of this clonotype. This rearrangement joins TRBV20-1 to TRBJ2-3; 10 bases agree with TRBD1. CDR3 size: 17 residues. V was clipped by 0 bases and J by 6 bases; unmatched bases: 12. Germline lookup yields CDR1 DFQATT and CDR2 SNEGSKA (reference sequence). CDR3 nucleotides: TGCAGTGCTAGAGATCTAGCCGGGACAGGGGTCTCCGATACGCAGTATTTT. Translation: CSARDLAGTGVSDTQYF.

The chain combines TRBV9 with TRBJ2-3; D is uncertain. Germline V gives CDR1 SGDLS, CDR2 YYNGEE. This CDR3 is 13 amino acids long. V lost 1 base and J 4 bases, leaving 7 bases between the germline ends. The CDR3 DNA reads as TGTGCCAGCAGCGTAAGCCTGTCAGATACGCAGTATTTT. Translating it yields CASSVSLSDTQYF.

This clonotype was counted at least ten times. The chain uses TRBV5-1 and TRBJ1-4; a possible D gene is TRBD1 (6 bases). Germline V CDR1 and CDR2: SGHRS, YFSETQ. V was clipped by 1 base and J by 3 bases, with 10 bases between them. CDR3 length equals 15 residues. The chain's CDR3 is CASSLQGLANEKLFF. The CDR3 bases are TGCGCCAGCAGCTTGCAGGGGTTGGCTAATGAAAAACTGTTTTTT.

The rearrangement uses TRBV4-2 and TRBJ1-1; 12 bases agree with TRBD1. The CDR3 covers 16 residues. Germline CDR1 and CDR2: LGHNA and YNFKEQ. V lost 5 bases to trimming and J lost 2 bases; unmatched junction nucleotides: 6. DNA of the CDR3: TGTGCCAGCAGCTCCCGGGACAGGGGGCGAAACACTGAAGCTTTCTTT. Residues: CASSSRDRGRNTEAFF.